The text below deals with one T cell receptor beta chain. Its antigen is still unknown. This entry comes from a study of T-cell memory formation after mild COVID-19. Study-wide context: TCR clusters were mostly confined to one donor each. Study-level results: Mostly located in CM and EM were contracting CD4+ clones, with contracting CD8+ clones located in EMRA. There was a balanced CD4/CD8 profile in clones contracting day 15 to 85, and later expanders leaned CD4+.

TCR alpha and TCR beta cDNA libraries carrying sample barcodes and UMIs were produced by 5'RACE using constant-segment primers. Each CDR3 protein gets one entry after TCRdb re-called the 5' RACE reads with MiXCR. The table includes approximately 170,000 distinct CDR3 sequences, around 13% detected once. In germline, CDR1 is SEHNR, CDR2 FQNEAQ (reference sequence). The CDR3 contains 15 residues. The V gene lost 5 bases and the J gene lost 5 bases, with 18 bases spanning the gap. This receptor was identified in a man in his late teens or twenties who had mild COVID-19 (a few samples of this study predate the infection). Cell type and time point are not known. The V gene is TRBV7-9, the J gene TRBJ2-5; D possibly corresponds to TRBD1 (6 bases). Source material: PBMCs or a T cell subset sorted from them (not recorded which). DNA of the CDR3: TGTGCCAGCAGCCTGAGACTGGGGGCGGTGGAGACCCAGTACTTC. The encoded protein is CASSLRLGAVETQYF.